This T cell receptor beta chain was sequenced for a study of T-cell memory formation after mild COVID-19. Points from the study as a whole: Shrinking CD4+ clones were chiefly CM and EM; CD8+ ones were chiefly EMRA. CD4/CD8 balance held among clones contracting day 15 to 85, and later expanders leaned CD4+.

Germline CDR1 is DFQATT and CDR2 is SNEGSKA (reference sequence). There are 13 residues in the CDR3. The V gene lost 5 bases and the J gene lost 1 base, with 8 bases spanning the gap. Note on this clonotype: What it binds is unknown.

Constant-segment-primed 5'RACE gave TCR alpha and TCR beta cDNA libraries with sample barcodes and UMIs. TCRdb used MiXCR to reprocess the 5' RACE reads, holding one entry per CDR3 protein. The table includes 350,000 to 450,000 distinct CDR3 sequences, around 27% detected once. The clonotype comes from an adult woman who had mild COVID-19 (a few samples of this study predate the infection). Cell type and time point are not known. Source material: PBMCs or a T cell subset sorted from them (not recorded which). The rearrangement joins TRBV20-1 to TRBJ2-2; D gene ambiguous. The CDR3 protein is CSADRENTGELFF. CDR3 nucleotide sequence: TGCAGTGCTGATAGGGAGAACACCGGGGAGCTGTTTTTT.